The 8 T cell receptor beta chains below were found in one sample sequenced in a study of cytomegalovirus exposure and HLA in healthy donors. The PCR made use of 60 Vbeta and 13 Jbeta primers. Sequencing was performed with immunoSEQ multiplex PCR; in TCRdb, only in-frame clones are kept and a portion is missing. The data show just over 80,000 clones, 78% seen once. The sample was PBMCs. Every receptor here comes from a young man in good health and CMV-seropositive.

V usage is TRBV28 and J usage is TRBJ1-1; D gene ambiguous. V shed 10 bases and J shed 9 bases, with 15 bases lying between them. The CDR3 extends over 11 amino acids. CDR1 is MDHEN and CDR2 is SYDVKM in the germline V gene. CDR3 DNA sequence: TGTGCCACCGTCCGCAGGCCCCAAGCTTTCTTT. This translates into CATVRRPQAFF.

The chain carries TRBV29-1 and TRBJ1-4; possibly TRBD1 for D (5 bases). The germline CDR1 and CDR2 sequences are SQVTM and ANQGSEA. This CDR3 has 13 residues. V lost 5 bases to trimming and J lost 3 bases, with 10 bases between them. CDR3 loop: CSVRGKSNEKLFF. DNA for the CDR3: TGCAGCGTTCGGGGGAAATCTAATGAAAAACTGTTTTTT.

This clone has just one count. The chain is built from TRBV7-9 and TRBJ2-7, with D perhaps TRBD2 (5 bases). The CDR3 contains 15 residues. Trimming removed 5 bases from V and 0 bases from J, with 14 bases in between. Germline V gene sequence: CDR1 SEHNR, CDR2 FQNEAQ (reference sequence). This CDR3 reads CASSRQRLSSYEQYF. CDR3 bases: TGTGCCAGCAGCCGCCAGCGGTTAAGCTCCTACGAGCAGTACTTC.

The chain couples TRBV2 to TRBJ2-2, with 9 bases matching TRBD2. CDR3 length: 16 amino acids. Germline CDR1 and CDR2: SNHLY and FYNNEI. Losses at the gene ends were 6 bases for V and 6 bases for J; bases not matched to a gene: 11. The CDR3 reads CASSYTRLAVAGELFF. The CDR3 nucleotides read TGTGCCAGCAGCTACACCCGACTAGCGGTCGCCGGGGAGCTGTTTTTT.

The V and J genes are TRBV7-6 and TRBJ2-4; 8 bases agree with TRBD1. Trimming removed 5 bases from V and 8 bases from J; junction bases left unmatched: 5. Germline V lookup: CDR1 SGHVS, CDR2 FNYEAQ. The CDR3 contains 13 residues. The CDR3 is CASSLGQGDIQYF. CDR3 DNA: TGTGCCAGCAGCCTCGGACAGGGAGACATTCAGTACTTC. Full variable domain (remainder filled in from reference TRBV7-6 and TRBJ2-4): GAGVSQSPRYKVTKRGQDVALRCDPISGHVSLYWYRQALGQGPEFLTYFNYEAQQDKSGLPNDRFSAERPEGSISTLTIQRTEQRDSAMYRCASSLGQGDIQYFGAGTRLSVL.

This chain uses TRBV6-5 with TRBJ1-2; D not certain. The CDR3 has 14 amino acids. Trimming pared 1 base from V and 4 bases from J, leaving 10 bases between. Germline CDR1 and CDR2: MNHEY and SVGAGI. This CDR3 is CASSYFSMGYGYTF. The CDR3 DNA sequence: TGTGCCAGCAGTTACTTTAGCATGGGCTATGGCTACACCTTC.

In the case of this clone: Other DNA sequences from this sample encode an identical CDR3 as well. The J gene is TRBJ2-7, the V gene TRBV5-1, with TRBD2 matching over 7 bases. CDR1 is SGHRS and CDR2 is YFSETQ in the germline V gene. V shed 0 bases and J 7 bases; nucleotides not matched to a gene: 1. The CDR3 covers 12 residues. The chain's CDR3 is CASSLAGGEQYF. The CDR3 nucleotides read TGCGCCAGCAGCTTGGCGGGGGGTGAGCAGTACTTC.

This chain joins TRBV28 and TRBJ1-5, with 11 bases identical to TRBD1. This CDR3 spans 15 amino acids. Germline CDR1 reads MDHEN; CDR2 reads SYDVKM. V was clipped by 7 bases and J by 3 bases; unmatched bases: 5. CDR3 bases: TGTGCCAGCACGGACAGGGGGCGGAACAATCAGCCCCAGCATTTT. This sequence encodes CASTDRGRNNQPQHF. Based on the CDR3 plus reference TRBV28 and TRBJ1-5, the full variable domain is DVKVTQSSRYLVKRTGEKVFLECVQDMDHENMFWYRQDPGLGLRLIYFSYDVKMKEKGDIPEGYSVSREKKERFSLILESASTNQTSMYLCASTDRGRNNQPQHFGDGTRLSIL.